This entry features one TCR beta chain sequence. J lost 6 bases, V lost 0 bases, and 4 bases had no gene match. The CDR3 totals 15 residues. Germline assignment: CDR1 SGHRS and CDR2 YFSETQ. The data were obtained in a study of beta chain features in type 1 diabetes. Expressed TCRB transcripts were sequenced because the isolated RNA had all been reverse transcribed beforehand. Sequencing was performed with immunoSEQ multiplex PCR; in TCRdb, only in-frame clones are kept and a portion is missing. Among about 220,000 clones listed, about a tenth were seen once. This chain connects TRBV5-1 to TRBJ2-1; 9 nucleotides agree with TRBD1. This clonotype originated in a man aged 18 to 30 in good health. Input material: central memory CD4+ T cells from blood. Here the CDR3 reads CASSLEGQGSNEQFF. Here the CDR3 DNA reads TGCGCCAGCAGCTTGGAAGGACAGGGGTCCAATGAGCAGTTCTTC.